A selection of T cell receptor beta chains follows, all from one sample in a study of CD8+ T cells in alopecia areata. Assay: immunoSEQ multiplex PCR; the TCRdb copy retains only in-frame clones and omits some. The data show roughly 140,000 clones, about three fifths seen once. Sequenced: CD8+ T cells sorted from blood. The receptors come from a human donor in good health. Each CDR3 is given with its conserved first and last residue. D genes are given only for firm matches. Only part of the rows carry a size: once, few, many, or a class if the clone is expanded.

d_call j_call v_call clone_size cdr3_nt cdr3_aa
TRBD2 TRBJ2-2 TRBV4-2 . TGTGCCAGCAGCCCGCGAGCGGGAGGGGACACCGGGGAGCTGTTTTTT CASSPRAGGDTGELFF
TRBD1 TRBJ1-2 TRBV30 once TGTGCCTGGAGTACCCCAGGGGGCGCGAGTGGCTACACCTTC CAWSTPGGASGYTF
. TRBJ2-5 TRBV29-1 . TGCAGCGTTGATAGGGTCCCCAGCAAGGAGACCCAGTACTTC CSVDRVPSKETQYF
. TRBJ2-2 TRBV5-1 few TGCGCCACCAGATCCGTCACCGGGGAGCTGTTTTTT CATRSVTGELFF
TRBD2 TRBJ2-7 TRBV4-1 few TGCGCCAGCAGCCAAGATCACGGGAGGACACCCGGGGGGGAGCAGTACTTC CASSQDHGRTPGGEQYF
. TRBJ2-2 TRBV15 . TGTGCCACCAGCAGACCCGTCGGGGAGCTGTTTTTT CATSRPVGELFF
. TRBJ1-3 TRBV5-6 . TGTGCCAGCAGCTTGGTGGTCGGACAGCGAAACACCATATATTTT CASSLVVGQRNTIYF
TRBD2 TRBJ2-3 TRBV11-2 . TGTGCCAGCAGCCTGACTAGCGGTTGGGGCACAGATACGCAGTATTTT CASSLTSGWGTDTQYF
. TRBJ2-1 TRBV5-6 few TGTGCCAGCAGCTTGGGACTAGGTTCCTACAATGAGCAGTTCTTC CASSLGLGSYNEQFF
. TRBJ2-3 TRBV15 . TGTGCCACCAGCACCAATACGCTTGAAACAGATACGCAGTATTTT CATSTNTLETDTQYF
. TRBJ2-5 TRBV28 . TGTGCCAGCAGTCGGACCTTGGGCGGGGAGACCCAGTACTTC CASSRTLGGETQYF
TRBD1 TRBJ1-1 TRBV5-8 . TGTGCCAGCAGCTTAGGACAGGGGCCAGGGAACACTGAAGCTTTCTTT CASSLGQGPGNTEAFF
. TRBJ1-5 TRBV15 . TGTGCCACCAGCAGAGCTTCAGGCGGTCAGCCCCAGCATTTT CATSRASGGQPQHF
. TRBJ2-7 TRBV7-3 . TGTGCCAGCAGCTTAAGGAGAAGGATAGCGGAGACCTACGAGCAGTACTTC CASSLRRRIAETYEQYF
. TRBJ2-3 TRBV7-2 . TGTGCCAGCAGCTTCCGGACCAGCCCGAATACGCAGTATTTT CASSFRTSPNTQYF
TRBD2 TRBJ2-2 TRBV27 . TGTGCCAGCAGTTTTATGGCGGGAGGAAACACCGGGGAGCTGTTTTTT CASSFMAGGNTGELFF
. TRBJ2-1 TRBV27 . TGTGCCAGCAGTTTCGGGGGTGGCAATGAGCAGTTCTTC CASSFGGGNEQFF
. TRBJ2-5 TRBV25-1 . TGTGCCAGCAGTTGGAGTCAGGCTAGCGAGGAGACCCAGTACTTC CASSWSQASEETQYF
. TRBJ2-3 TRBV29-1 few TGCAGCGTTCCCCAGGGGAGTAGCCCAGATACGCAGTATTTT CSVPQGSSPDTQYF
TRBD2 TRBJ2-3 TRBV29-1 . TGCAGCGCGACTAGCGGGAGGTCGGTGGTATCGACAGATACGCAGTATTTT CSATSGRSVVSTDTQYF
. TRBJ2-2 TRBV2 few TGTGCCAGCAGTGAAGGTCCGTATGGCAACACCGGGGAGCTGTTTTTT CASSEGPYGNTGELFF
. TRBJ1-1 TRBV1 . TGCACCAGCAGCCAACTAGCAGATGGACAGGCGGGGGACACTGAAGCTTTCTTT CTSSQLADGQAGDTEAFF
. TRBJ2-5 TRBV6-5 . TGTGCCAGCAGTTACAGGGTGTACGAAGAGACCCAGTACTTC CASSYRVYEETQYF
TRBD1 TRBJ1-1 TRBV25-1 few TGTGCCAGCAGTTGGACAGGGGGCGTCCGGGGTTTTGAAGCTTTCTTT CASSWTGGVRGFEAFF
TRBD1 TRBJ2-5 TRBV7-7 . TGTGCTAGCAGCTTAGAACCCGGGACAGAAGAGACCCAGTACTTC CASSLEPGTEETQYF
TRBD2 TRBJ2-1 TRBV19 few TGTGCCAGTAGTAGCCTAGCGGCGCACACGTACGGGCAGTTCTTC CASSSLAAHTYGQFF
. TRBJ1-5 TRBV30 . TGTGCCTGGTCCGGGGCGACGGGGAAACATCAGCCCCAGCATTTT CAWSGATGKHQPQHF
. TRBJ2-7 TRBV29-1 . TGCAGCACTCCCTACGAGCAGTACTTC CSTPYEQYF
. TRBJ2-1 TRBV27 few TGTGCCAGCACAAATAGTCTTTCGATGGGGAATGAGCAGTTCTTC CASTNSLSMGNEQFF
. TRBJ2-1 TRBV7-8 . TGTGCCAGCAGGCTTCAGGATGAGCAGTTCTTC CASRLQDEQFF
. TRBJ2-5 TRBV4-1 . TGCGCCAGCAGCCAAGCCCCCGGGACAACGGGGACCCAGTACTTC CASSQAPGTTGTQYF
. TRBJ2-3 TRBV6-4 few TGTGCCAGCAGTGAGCGTTCGGAGACAGATACGCAGTATTTT CASSERSETDTQYF
. TRBJ2-2 TRBV6-5 . TGTGCCAGCAGATCGGGCGGGGAGCTGTTTTTT CASRSGGELFF
. TRBJ1-5 TRBV7-2 . TGTGCCAGCAGCCGCACCGGGACGGCGCAACAGCCCCAGCATTTT CASSRTGTAQQPQHF
TRBD1 TRBJ1-1 TRBV15 . TGTGCCACCAGCGCGGGCTCCGGGACAGGAGGGACTGAAGCTTTCTTT CATSAGSGTGGTEAFF
TRBD1 TRBJ2-7 TRBV29-1 . TGCAGCGTTGAGCAAACAGGGGGCTCCTACGAGCAGTACTTC CSVEQTGGSYEQYF
TRBD1 TRBJ2-7 TRBV30 once TGTGCCTGGAGTGCGGACAGGGACGAGCAGTACTTC CAWSADRDEQYF
. TRBJ2-7 TRBV6-1 once TGTGCCAGCAGTGAAAGGGACGGGACCTACGAGCAGTACTTC CASSERDGTYEQYF
TRBD1 TRBJ2-7 TRBV13 . TGTGCCAGCAGCTTAGTTGGGGACAGTTTTAACGAGCAGTACTTC CASSLVGDSFNEQYF
. TRBJ2-5 TRBV5-1 . TGCGCCAGCAGTCCGGGGGAGACCCAGTACTTC CASSPGETQYF
. TRBJ2-1 TRBV4-1 few TGCGCCAGCAGCCAGGAGACTCCTCCTCTAGACAATGAGCAGTTCTTC CASSQETPPLDNEQFF
TRBD1 TRBJ1-5 TRBV19 . TGTGCCAGTAGTACCGACGACGGGACAGGCTATCAGCCCCAGCATTTT CASSTDDGTGYQPQHF
. TRBJ1-2 TRBV5-6 few TGTGCCAGCAGCTTGGAGAGTTCGCCTGGATTAGCTAACTATGGCTACACCTTC CASSLESSPGLANYGYTF
. TRBJ2-1 TRBV14 . TGTGCCAGCAGCCAATCCAGCTACTACAATGAGCAGTTCTTC CASSQSSYYNEQFF
. TRBJ1-1 TRBV7-3 . TGTGCCAGCAGCTTAGGGGGGACTACTGAAGCTTTCTTT CASSLGGTTEAFF